These T cell receptor beta chains were read from a single sample in a study of T cell repertoires in ileal Crohn's disease. Only in-frame clones appear in the TCRdb table, and some are missing; sequencing was by immunoSEQ multiplex PCR. The table records around 500 clones, approximately 90% of them present only once. What was sequenced was ileal tissue. The source of these receptors is an adult with Crohn's disease. Each CDR3 is given with its conserved first and last residue. Fields, in order: clone size, D gene, J gene, V gene, CDR3 protein, CDR3 DNA. The D gene is left open where the match is weak. The size entry is marked missing in some rows and otherwise reads once, few, many or a size class.

>-|-|TRBJ1-4|TRBV6-5
CASSYSPQGTNEKLFF
TGTGCCAGCAGTTACTCCCCCCAGGGAACTAATGAAAAACTGTTTTTT
>-|TRBD1|TRBJ1-2|TRBV6-5
CASRTTGTGDSFSF
TGTGCCAGCAGAACCACCGGGACAGGGGATTCTTTCTCCTTC
>-|-|TRBJ2-7|TRBV2
CASSDWTPSSYEQYF
TGTGCCAGCAGTGATTGGACCCCGAGCTCCTACGAGCAGTACTTC
>-|-|TRBJ1-1|TRBV10-2
CASTGGWNTEAFF
TGCGCCAGCACCGGGGGGTGGAACACTGAAGCTTTCTTT
>-|TRBD1|TRBJ1-4|TRBV6-6
CASSSRDRGLEKLFF
TGTGCCAGCAGTTCGCGCGACAGGGGGCTCGAAAAACTGTTTTTT
>-|-|TRBJ1-1|TRBV29-1
CSVSRHGEAFF
TGCAGCGTTTCTCGACACGGTGAAGCTTTCTTT
>-|-|TRBJ1-4|TRBV13
CASSASGVANEKLFF
TGTGCCAGCAGCGCCTCAGGGGTAGCTAATGAAAAACTGTTTTTT
>-|-|TRBJ1-1|TRBV18
CASSPPPGAPDTEAFF
TGTGCCAGCTCACCCCCGCCGGGCGCCCCGGACACTGAAGCTTTCTTT
>-|-|TRBJ1-1|TRBV29-1
CSGKGWGAQNTEAFF
TGCAGCGGTAAGGGTTGGGGGGCCCAGAACACTGAAGCTTTCTTT
>few|TRBD2|TRBJ2-3|TRBV4-1
CASSQVPSSGTSTDTQYF
TGCGCCAGCAGCCAAGTCCCTAGTAGCGGGACTAGCACAGATACGCAGTATTTT
>-|-|TRBJ2-2|TRBV27
CASSPFGVDTGELFF
TGTGCCAGCAGTCCGTTTGGGGTCGACACCGGGGAGCTGTTTTTT
>-|TRBD2|TRBJ2-5|TRBV7-7
CASSRGGAPQETQYF
TGTGCCAGCAGCCGGGGGGGGGCCCCCCAAGAGACCCAGTACTTC
>-|-|TRBJ2-5|TRBV7-2
CASSLGASLQETQYF
TGTGCCAGCAGCTTAGGGGCTAGCCTCCAAGAGACCCAGTACTTC
>-|-|TRBJ1-5|TRBV6-5
CASSYSLYSNQPQHF
TGTGCCAGCAGTTACTCACTATATAGCAATCAGCCCCAGCATTTT
>-|TRBD2|TRBJ2-3|TRBV6-5
CASSYGTSAADTQYF
TGTGCCAGCAGTTACGGGACTAGTGCCGCAGATACGCAGTATTTT
>-|-|TRBJ2-5|TRBV7-9
CASSPPRGSTPETQYF
TGTGCCAGCAGCCCCCCGCGGGGCTCAACACCAGAGACCCAGTACTTC
>-|-|TRBJ1-2|TRBV7-9
CASSAGVGNHGYTF
TGTGCCAGCAGCGCAGGGGTTGGGAATCATGGCTACACCTTC
>-|-|TRBJ2-7|TRBV5-1
CASSLMWRDSSYEQYF
TGCGCCAGCAGCTTGATGTGGCGCGATAGCTCCTACGAGCAGTACTTC
>-|-|TRBJ2-7|TRBV7-8
CASSSHTTNYEQYF
TGTGCCAGCAGCTCCCACACCACCAACTACGAGCAGTACTTC
>-|-|TRBJ1-6|TRBV6-1
CASSVPGHSSAPLHF
TGTGCCAGCAGTGTCCCGGGACATTCCTCGGCACCCCTCCACTTT
>-|-|TRBJ2-1|TRBV11-2
CASTRADSYNEQFF
TGTGCCAGCACTCGGGCGGACTCCTACAATGAGCAGTTCTTC
>-|TRBD1|TRBJ1-2|TRBV7-9
CASSFASPGGYGYTF
TGTGCCAGCAGCTTTGCCTCTCCAGGGGGCTATGGCTACACCTTC
>-|-|TRBJ2-7|TRBV29-1
CSVDLSGSSEQYF
TGCAGCGTTGATCTGTCGGGGTCGAGCGAGCAGTACTTC
>-|-|TRBJ2-6|TRBV4-3
CASSQGENGASGANVLTF
TGCGCCAGCAGCCAAGGGGAAAACGGGGCCTCTGGGGCCAACGTCCTGACTTTC
>-|-|TRBJ1-2|TRBV5-4
CASSWMTGHLSYGYTF
TGTGCCAGCAGCTGGATGACAGGACACTTATCCTATGGCTACACCTTC
>-|-|TRBJ1-2|TRBV7-3
CASSLGEAVYRTNLAGYTF
TGTGCCAGCAGCTTAGGCGAGGCAGTTTACCGGACTAACCTGGCTGGCTACACCTTC
>-|TRBD2|TRBJ2-1|TRBV11-1
CASSATIAGGPNEQFF
TGTGCCAGCAGCGCTACGATAGCGGGGGGGCCGAATGAGCAGTTCTTC
>once|TRBD2|TRBJ2-5|TRBV4-2
CASSQGHSGQETQYF
TGTGCCAGCAGCCAAGGGCATAGCGGGCAAGAGACCCAGTACTTC
>-|-|TRBJ1-1|TRBV25-1
CASSEHGSYTEAFF
TGTGCCAGCAGTGAACACGGGTCATATACTGAAGCTTTCTTT
>-|TRBD1|TRBJ1-2|TRBV6-1
CASSERQGLNYGYTF
TGTGCCAGCAGTGAAAGACAGGGCTTGAACTATGGCTACACCTTC
>-|-|TRBJ2-1|TRBV7-9
CASSLESVEQFF
TGTGCCAGCAGCTTAGAAAGCGTTGAGCAGTTCTTC
>-|-|TRBJ1-6|TRBV27
CASSLSRTAGSSYNSPLHF
TGTGCCAGCAGTTTATCACGGACAGCGGGGAGCTCCTATAATTCACCCCTCCACTTT
>-|-|TRBJ1-1|TRBV2
CASRLGGETEAFF
TGTGCCAGCAGGCTAGGGGGGGAAACTGAAGCTTTCTTT
>-|TRBD2|TRBJ2-3|TRBV4-3
CASSQGLGLAGGGDTQYF
TGCGCCAGCAGCCAAGGGTTGGGTCTAGCGGGGGGCGGGGATACGCAGTATTTT
>few|TRBD1|TRBJ1-1|TRBV5-1
CASSWGTGVWTEAFF
TGCGCCAGCAGCTGGGGGACAGGGGTATGGACTGAAGCTTTCTTT
>-|-|TRBJ1-1|TRBV5-1
CASSQALGGSTEAFF
TGCGCCAGCAGCCAAGCCTTGGGAGGGAGTACTGAAGCTTTCTTT
>-|-|TRBJ2-6|TRBV5-5
CASSLAGSRGANVLTF
TGTGCCAGCAGCTTGGCCGGCAGCCGTGGGGCCAACGTCCTGACTTTC
>-|-|TRBJ2-1|TRBV30
CAWVPGSGYNEQFF
TGTGCCTGGGTGCCGGGTAGCGGCTACAATGAGCAGTTCTTC
>-|-|TRBJ1-3|TRBV10-3
CAISEGAGNTIYF
TGTGCCATCAGTGAAGGGGCGGGAAACACCATATATTTT
>once|TRBD2|TRBJ2-3|TRBV29-1
CSVRGVAGGRTDTQYF
TGCAGCGTCCGGGGAGTAGCGGGGGGGCGCACAGATACGCAGTATTTT
>-|-|TRBJ2-2|TRBV5-6
CASSLFGGRTGELFF
TGTGCCAGCAGCTTGTTCGGGGGGCGCACCGGGGAGCTGTTTTTT
>-|-|TRBJ1-2|TRBV6-5
CASRKGRGDYGYTF
TGTGCCAGCAGAAAAGGCAGGGGCGACTATGGCTACACCTTC
>once|TRBD1|TRBJ2-3|TRBV29-1
CSVGTVTDTQYF
TGCAGCGTGGGGACAGTGACAGATACGCAGTATTTT
>few|-|TRBJ1-1|TRBV5-1
CASSPPGTEAFF
TGCGCCAGCAGCCCCCCGGGCACTGAAGCTTTCTTT
>once|TRBD1|TRBJ2-4|TRBV6-1
CPEGTGLAKNIQYF
TGTCCCGAGGGGACAGGGCTAGCCAAAAACATTCAGTACTTC
>-|TRBD1|TRBJ1-1|TRBV19
CASRRQGFLNTEAFF
TGTGCCAGTAGGCGACAGGGTTTTTTGAACACTGAAGCTTTCTTT
>-|-|TRBJ2-3|TRBV10-3
CAISARREAGTDTQYF
TGTGCCATCAGTGCCCGCAGGGAAGCGGGCACAGATACGCAGTATTTT
>-|-|TRBJ2-1|TRBV5-1
CASSRNSDNEQFF
TGCGCCAGCAGCAGGAACAGCGACAATGAGCAGTTCTTC
>once|TRBD1|TRBJ1-4|TRBV7-3
CASSSPLGGQAHEKLFF
TGTGCCAGCAGCTCTCCCCTGGGGGGACAGGCCCATGAAAAACTGTTTTTT
>-|TRBD1|TRBJ1-1|TRBV11-1
CASSSYGGQVGTEAFF
TGTGCCAGCAGCTCGTATGGGGGACAGGTGGGGACTGAAGCTTTCTTT
>-|-|TRBJ1-1|TRBV23-1
CASRYHGTGNYTEAFF
TGCGCCAGCAGATATCATGGGACCGGGAACTACACTGAAGCTTTCTTT
>-|-|TRBJ2-7|TRBV9
CASSPSTLNPYEQYF
TGTGCCAGCAGCCCATCGACCCTGAATCCCTACGAGCAGTACTTC